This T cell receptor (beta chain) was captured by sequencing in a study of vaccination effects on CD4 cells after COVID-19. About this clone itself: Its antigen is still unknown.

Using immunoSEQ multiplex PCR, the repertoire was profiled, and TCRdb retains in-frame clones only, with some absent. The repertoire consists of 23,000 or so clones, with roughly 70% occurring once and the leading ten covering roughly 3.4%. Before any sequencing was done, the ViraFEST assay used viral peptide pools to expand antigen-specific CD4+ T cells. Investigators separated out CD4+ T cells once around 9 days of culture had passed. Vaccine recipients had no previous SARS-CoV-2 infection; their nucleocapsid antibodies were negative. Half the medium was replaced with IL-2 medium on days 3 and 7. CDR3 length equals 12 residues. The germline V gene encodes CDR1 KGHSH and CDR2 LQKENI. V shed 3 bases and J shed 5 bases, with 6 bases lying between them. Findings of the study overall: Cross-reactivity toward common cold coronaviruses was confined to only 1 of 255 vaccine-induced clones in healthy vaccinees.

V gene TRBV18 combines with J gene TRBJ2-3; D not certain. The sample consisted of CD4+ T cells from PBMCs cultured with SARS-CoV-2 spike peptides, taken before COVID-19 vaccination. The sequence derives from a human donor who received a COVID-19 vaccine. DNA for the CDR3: TGTGCCAGCTCACCGTTCTTAGATACGCAGTATTTT. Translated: CASSPFLDTQYF.